The sequence of this TCR beta chain was determined in a study of blood T cell repertoires in COVID-19. CDR3 length equals 15 residues. J gave up 8 bases and V 10 bases, and 13 bases lay outside the gene matches. Germline values: CDR1 MNHEY, CDR2 SVGEGT. Measured with immunoSEQ multiplex PCR; TCRdb has only the in-frame clones, and not every one. The data show hundreds of thousands of clones, around 84% seen once. The receptor was derived from a man under 40 with acute COVID-19. The chain recombines TRBV6-2 or TRBV6-3 with TRBJ1-6; 8 nucleotides align to TRBD1. What was sequenced was PBMCs or T cells enriched from blood (not recorded which). CDR3 coding DNA: TGTGCCACCACCCCCCCCAGGGGGCGAGATTCACCCCTCCACTTT. Amino acids: CATTPPRGRDSPLHF.